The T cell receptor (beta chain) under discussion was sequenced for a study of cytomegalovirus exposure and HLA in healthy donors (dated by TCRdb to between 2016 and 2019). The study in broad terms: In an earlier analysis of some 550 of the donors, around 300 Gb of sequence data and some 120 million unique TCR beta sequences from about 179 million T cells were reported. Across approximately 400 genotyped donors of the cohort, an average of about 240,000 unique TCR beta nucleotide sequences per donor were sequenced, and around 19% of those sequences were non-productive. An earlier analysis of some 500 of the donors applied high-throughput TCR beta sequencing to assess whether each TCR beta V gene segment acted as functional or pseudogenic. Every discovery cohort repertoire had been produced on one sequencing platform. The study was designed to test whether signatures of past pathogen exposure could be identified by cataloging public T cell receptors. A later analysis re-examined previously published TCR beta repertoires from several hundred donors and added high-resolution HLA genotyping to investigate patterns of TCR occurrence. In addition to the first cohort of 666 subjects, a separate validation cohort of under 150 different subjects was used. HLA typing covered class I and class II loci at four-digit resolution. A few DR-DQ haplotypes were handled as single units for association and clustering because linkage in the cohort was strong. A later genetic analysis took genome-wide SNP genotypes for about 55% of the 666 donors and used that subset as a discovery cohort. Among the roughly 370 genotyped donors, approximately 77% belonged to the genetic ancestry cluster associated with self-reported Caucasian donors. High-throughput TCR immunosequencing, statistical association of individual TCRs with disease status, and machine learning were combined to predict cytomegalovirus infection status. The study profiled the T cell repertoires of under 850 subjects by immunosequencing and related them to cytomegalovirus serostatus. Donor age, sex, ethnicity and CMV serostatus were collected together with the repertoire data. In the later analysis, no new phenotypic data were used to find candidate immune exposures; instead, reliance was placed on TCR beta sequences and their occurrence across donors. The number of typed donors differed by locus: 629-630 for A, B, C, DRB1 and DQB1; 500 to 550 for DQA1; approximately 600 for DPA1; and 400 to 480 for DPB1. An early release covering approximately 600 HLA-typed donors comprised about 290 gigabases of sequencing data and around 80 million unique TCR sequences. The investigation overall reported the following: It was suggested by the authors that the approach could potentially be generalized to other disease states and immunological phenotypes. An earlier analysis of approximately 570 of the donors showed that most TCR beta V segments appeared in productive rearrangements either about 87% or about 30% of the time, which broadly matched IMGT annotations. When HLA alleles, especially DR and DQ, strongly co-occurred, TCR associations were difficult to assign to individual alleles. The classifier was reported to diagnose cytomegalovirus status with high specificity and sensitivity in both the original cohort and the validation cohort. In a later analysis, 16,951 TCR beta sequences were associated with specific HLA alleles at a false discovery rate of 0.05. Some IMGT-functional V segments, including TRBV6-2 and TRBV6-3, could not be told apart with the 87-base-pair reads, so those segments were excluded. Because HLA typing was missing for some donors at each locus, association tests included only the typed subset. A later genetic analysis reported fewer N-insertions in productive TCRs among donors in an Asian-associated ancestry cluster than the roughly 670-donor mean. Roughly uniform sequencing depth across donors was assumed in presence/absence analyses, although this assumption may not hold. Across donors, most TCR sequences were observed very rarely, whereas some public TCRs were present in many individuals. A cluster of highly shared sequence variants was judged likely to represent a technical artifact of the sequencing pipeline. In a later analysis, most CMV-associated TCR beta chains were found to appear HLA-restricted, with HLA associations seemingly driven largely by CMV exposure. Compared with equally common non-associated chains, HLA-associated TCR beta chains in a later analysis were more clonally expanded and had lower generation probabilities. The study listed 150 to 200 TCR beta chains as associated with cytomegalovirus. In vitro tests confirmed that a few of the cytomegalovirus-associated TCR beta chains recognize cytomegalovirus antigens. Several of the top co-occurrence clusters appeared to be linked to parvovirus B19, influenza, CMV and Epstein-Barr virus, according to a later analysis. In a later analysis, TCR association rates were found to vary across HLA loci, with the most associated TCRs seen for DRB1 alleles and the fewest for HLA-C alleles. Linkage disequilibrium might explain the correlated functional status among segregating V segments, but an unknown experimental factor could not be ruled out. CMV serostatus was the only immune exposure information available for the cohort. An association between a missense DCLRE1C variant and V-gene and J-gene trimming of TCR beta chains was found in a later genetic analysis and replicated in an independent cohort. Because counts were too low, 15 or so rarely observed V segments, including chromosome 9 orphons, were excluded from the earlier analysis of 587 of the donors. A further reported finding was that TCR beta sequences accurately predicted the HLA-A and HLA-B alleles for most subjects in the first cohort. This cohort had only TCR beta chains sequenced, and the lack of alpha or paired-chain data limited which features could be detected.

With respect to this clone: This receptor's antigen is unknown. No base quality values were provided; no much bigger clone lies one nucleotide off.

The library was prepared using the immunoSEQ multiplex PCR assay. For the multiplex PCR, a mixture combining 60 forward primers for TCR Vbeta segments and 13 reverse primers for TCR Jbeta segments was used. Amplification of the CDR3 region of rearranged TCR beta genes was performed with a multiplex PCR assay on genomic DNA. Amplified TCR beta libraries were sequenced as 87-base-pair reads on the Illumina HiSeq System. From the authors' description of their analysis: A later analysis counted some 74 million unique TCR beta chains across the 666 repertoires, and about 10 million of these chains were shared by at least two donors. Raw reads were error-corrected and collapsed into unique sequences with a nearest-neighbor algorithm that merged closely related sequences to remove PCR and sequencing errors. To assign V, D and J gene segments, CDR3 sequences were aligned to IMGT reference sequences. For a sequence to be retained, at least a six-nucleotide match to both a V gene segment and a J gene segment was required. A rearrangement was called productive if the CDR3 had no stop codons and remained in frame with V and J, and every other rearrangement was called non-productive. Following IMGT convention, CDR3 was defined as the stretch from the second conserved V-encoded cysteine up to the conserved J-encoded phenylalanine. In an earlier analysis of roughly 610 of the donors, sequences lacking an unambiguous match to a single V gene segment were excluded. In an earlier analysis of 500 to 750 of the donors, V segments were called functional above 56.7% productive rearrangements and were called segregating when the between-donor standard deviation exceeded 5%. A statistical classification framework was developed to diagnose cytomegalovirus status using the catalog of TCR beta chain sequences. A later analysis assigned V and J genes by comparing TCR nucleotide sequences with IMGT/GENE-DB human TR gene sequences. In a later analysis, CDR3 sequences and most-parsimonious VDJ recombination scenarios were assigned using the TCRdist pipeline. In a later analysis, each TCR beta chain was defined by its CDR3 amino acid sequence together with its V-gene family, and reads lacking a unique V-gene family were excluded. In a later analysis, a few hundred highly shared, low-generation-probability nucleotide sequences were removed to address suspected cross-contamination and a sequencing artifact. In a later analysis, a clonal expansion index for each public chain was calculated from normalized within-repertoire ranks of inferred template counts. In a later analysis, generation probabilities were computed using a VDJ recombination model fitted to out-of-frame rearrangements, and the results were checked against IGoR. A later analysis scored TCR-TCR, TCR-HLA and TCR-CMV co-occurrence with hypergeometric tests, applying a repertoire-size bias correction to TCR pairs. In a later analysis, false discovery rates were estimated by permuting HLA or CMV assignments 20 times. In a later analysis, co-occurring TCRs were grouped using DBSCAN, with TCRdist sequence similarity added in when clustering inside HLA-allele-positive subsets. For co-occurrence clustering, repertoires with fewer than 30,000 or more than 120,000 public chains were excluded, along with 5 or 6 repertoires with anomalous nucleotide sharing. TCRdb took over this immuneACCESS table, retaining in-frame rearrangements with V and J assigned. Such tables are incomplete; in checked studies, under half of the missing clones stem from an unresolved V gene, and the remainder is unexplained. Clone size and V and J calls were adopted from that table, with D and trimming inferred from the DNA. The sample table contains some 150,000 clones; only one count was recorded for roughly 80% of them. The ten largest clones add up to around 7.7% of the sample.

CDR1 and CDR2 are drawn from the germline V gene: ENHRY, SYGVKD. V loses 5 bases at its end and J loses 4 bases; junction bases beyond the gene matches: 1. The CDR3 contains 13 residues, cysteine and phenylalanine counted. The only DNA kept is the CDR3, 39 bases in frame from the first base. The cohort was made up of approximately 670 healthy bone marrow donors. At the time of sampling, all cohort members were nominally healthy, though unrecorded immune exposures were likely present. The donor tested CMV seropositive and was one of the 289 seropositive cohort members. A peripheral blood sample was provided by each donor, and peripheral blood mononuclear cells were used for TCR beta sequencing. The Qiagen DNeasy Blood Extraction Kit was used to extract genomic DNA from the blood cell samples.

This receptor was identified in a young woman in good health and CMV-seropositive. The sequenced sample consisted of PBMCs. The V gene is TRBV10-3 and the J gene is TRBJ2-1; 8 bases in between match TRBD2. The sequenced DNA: TGTGCCATCAGTTCGGGGGGGTACAATGAGCAGTTCTTC. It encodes CAISSGGYNEQFF.